The 32 T cell receptor beta chains listed next were all sequenced from one sample in a study of Ad26.COV2.S vaccination and SARS-CoV-2 variants. Produced via immunoSEQ multiplex PCR; TCRdb's table is partial and in-frame only. The table has around 170,000 clones, 70% to 90% seen once; the top ten hold over 4.5%. The material sequenced was peripheral blood, taken after recovery from COVID-19. These receptors all stem from a human donor who had recovered from COVID-19.

This clone was observed a few times. The chain combines TRBV7-9 with TRBJ2-1; D is tentatively TRBD1 or TRBD2 (5 bases each). V was shortened by 8 bases and J by 8 bases, with 10 bases between the two germline ends. This CDR3 contains 11 residues. Germline assignment: CDR1 SEHNR and CDR2 FQNEAQ (reference sequence). The CDR3 spells CASQRGDEQFF. CDR3 in DNA: TGTGCCAGCCAAAGGGGAGATGAGCAGTTCTTC. Together with reference TRBV7-9 and TRBJ2-1, the CDR3 gives the full variable domain: DTGVSQNPRHKITKRGQNVTFRCDPISEHNRLYWYRQTLGQGPEFLTYFQNEAQLEKSRLLSDRFSAERPKGSFSTLEIQRTEQGDSAMYLCASQRGDEQFFGPGTRLTVL.

This clone has a single count. The chain couples TRBV7-8 to TRBJ1-1; tentatively, D is TRBD1 (6 bases). The V end was cut by 0 bases, the J end by 3 bases, with 17 bases between. The CDR3 extends over 17 amino acids. CDR1 and CDR2 from the germline V gene are SGHVS and FQNEAQ. DNA of the CDR3: TGTGCCAGCAGCTTAGCGGGTGGGGGGCTGATGGACACTGAAGCTTTCTTT. As protein: CASSLAGGGLMDTEAFF.

The chain links TRBV19 to TRBJ1-2, with 7 bases matching TRBD1. CDR1 LNHDA and CDR2 SQIVND come from the germline V gene (reference sequence). V was clipped by 5 bases and J by 0 bases; unmatched bases: 6. The length of the CDR3 is 15 residues. CDR3 sequence reads: CASSFTGASNYGYTF. CDR3 coding DNA: TGTGCCAGTAGTTTTACAGGGGCCTCTAACTATGGCTACACCTTC.

The rearrangement uses TRBV3-1 (or the pseudogene TRBV3-2) and TRBJ2-5; 9 nucleotides agree with TRBD1. After removal of 2 bases from V and 5 bases from J, the junction contained 6 bases not matched to a gene. The CDR3 is made up of 15 amino acids. Per germline, CDR1 LGHDT and CDR2 YNNKEL (reference sequence). The CDR3 loop reads CASSQPGQGLETQYF. CDR3 coding DNA: TGTGCCAGCAGCCAACCGGGACAGGGTTTGGAGACCCAGTACTTC.

The V and J genes are TRBV15 and TRBJ1-2; D is uncertain. The CDR3 has 14 amino acids. Germline assignment: CDR1 LNHNV and CDR2 YYDKDF (reference sequence). V lost 4 bases, J lost 7 bases, and 16 bases lay in between. CDR3: CATSKRTAASGYTF. CDR3 nucleotide sequence: TGTGCCACCAGCAAGCGGACGGCAGCTTCTGGCTACACCTTC.

The table lists this clone with a count of one. The chain carries TRBV28 and TRBJ1-5; no firm D call. There are 13 residues in the CDR3. Per the germline V gene, CDR1 is MDHEN and CDR2 is SYDVKM. Trimming took 3 bases from V and 4 from J, leaving 7 bases between them. The CDR3 here is CASSLLGNQPQHF. The CDR3 region has the DNA TGTGCCAGCAGTTTGTTGGGGAATCAGCCCCAGCATTTT.

V usage is TRBV4-1 and J usage is TRBJ1-5, with 9 bases that match TRBD1. The CDR3 contains 16 residues. The V gene's germline CDR1 is MGHRA and CDR2 YSYEKL. V dropped 1 base and J dropped 6; count of bases not matched to a gene: 7. DNA for the CDR3: TGCGCCAGCAGCCAAGGCCTAACAGGGGGCGGTCAGCCCCAGCATTTT. It codes for CASSQGLTGGGQPQHF.

The J gene is TRBJ2-7, the V gene TRBV5-5; the D gene could be TRBD1 or TRBD2 (5 bases each). This CDR3 is 15 amino acids long. Germline CDR1 reads SGHKS; CDR2 reads YYEKEE (reference sequence). Trimming took 3 bases from V and 3 from J, leaving 16 bases between them. The CDR3 protein is CASSSSGTVDYEQYF. CDR3 coding DNA: TGTGCCAGCAGCTCCTCCGGGACGGTAGACTACGAGCAGTACTTC.

The CDR3 DNA sequence: TGCGCCAGCAACCCGGGACAGGGGGCTGCAAACTACGAGCAGTACTTC. Amino acid sequence: CASNPGQGAANYEQYF. The V and J genes are TRBV5-1 and TRBJ2-7; 12 bases match TRBD1. The CDR3 is 16 amino acids. With 6 bases clipped from V and 3 bases from J, the junction kept 10 bases outside the gene matches. Germline values: CDR1 SGHRS, CDR2 YFSETQ.

J is TRBJ1-2 and V is TRBV19, with unresolved D. The CDR3 has 14 residues. V gave up 3 bases and J gave up 2 bases, with 10 bases separating them. Germline CDR1 reads LNHDA; CDR2 reads SQIVND (reference sequence). CDR3 sequence: CASSINTGNYGYTF. The CDR3, as DNA: TGTGCCAGTAGTATTAATACGGGGAACTATGGCTACACCTTC.

The V call is TRBV18, the J call TRBJ2-7; tentative D call: TRBD2 (5 bases). CDR3 length equals 14 residues. Trimming stripped 2 bases from V and 2 bases from J, with 10 bases between. Germline V CDR1 and CDR2: KGHSH, LQKENI. CDR3 sequence: CASSPGRVAYEQYF. CDR3 DNA sequence: TGTGCCAGCTCACCAGGGCGGGTCGCCTACGAGCAGTACTTC.

The rearrangement uses TRBV7-2 and TRBJ1-1; D gene unclear. Germline CDR1 SGHTA, CDR2 FQGNSA. There are 15 residues in the CDR3. The ends were cut back, 2 bases at V and 0 bases at J, with 10 bases in the middle. The CDR3 region is CASSLQSVMNTEAFF. The CDR3 region has the DNA TGTGCCAGCAGCTTACAGTCGGTAATGAACACTGAAGCTTTCTTT.

This chain uses TRBV4-1 with TRBJ2-7; D remains ambiguous. The CDR3 loop spans 15 amino acids. The germline V and J ends were trimmed by 1 base and 0 bases, with 10 bases remaining between them. The V gene's germline CDR1 is MGHRA and CDR2 YSYEKL. Written as DNA, the CDR3 is TGCGCCAGCAGCCAAGTAGGCGGTTCCTCCTACGAGCAGTACTTC. Its protein product is CASSQVGGSSYEQYF.

This chain uses TRBV28 with TRBJ1-5; D gene uncertain. The CDR3 spans 14 residues. The germline V gene encodes CDR1 MDHEN and CDR2 SYDVKM. Trimming pared 2 bases from V and 1 base from J, leaving 6 bases between. The CDR3 region is CASSLVLSNQPQHF. The CDR3 nucleotides read TGTGCCAGCAGTTTAGTTTTAAGCAATCAGCCCCAGCATTTT.

The chain carries TRBV29-1 and TRBJ1-1, with D tentatively TRBD1 (5 bases). Trimming took off 5 bases at V and 0 bases at J, with 10 bases between the two ends. This CDR3 is built from 13 residues. CDR1 and CDR2 (germline): SQVTM, ANQGSEA. CDR3 DNA: TGCAGCGTTTGGGGCTACATGAACACTGAAGCTTTCTTT. The encoded protein is CSVWGYMNTEAFF.

V usage is TRBV5-6 and J usage is TRBJ2-5; TRBD2 might be the D (6 bases). The CDR3 is 13 residues long. V lost 2 bases and J lost 3, with 8 bases in between. Germline CDR1 reads SGHDT; CDR2 reads YYEEEE. The CDR3: CASSFREEETQYF. The CDR3 DNA follows: TGTGCCAGCAGCTTTAGGGAGGAAGAGACCCAGTACTTC.

The chain has TRBV9 and TRBJ2-1; TRBD2 matches 9 bases. The junction had 5 bases not matched to a gene; V was cut back by 4 bases and J by 3 bases. The CDR3 runs to 15 residues. Germline CDR1 and CDR2: SGDLS and YYNGEE. The CDR3 DNA reads TGTGCCAGCAGCCCCCGACTAGCGGTCTACAATGAGCAGTTCTTC. Translating it yields CASSPRLAVYNEQFF.

V and J are TRBV13 and TRBJ2-1; perhaps TRBD1 as D (6 bases). Germline CDR1 and CDR2: PRHDT and FYEKMQ (reference sequence). The CDR3 is made up of 18 amino acids. Between the trimmed V and J ends, which lost 4 bases and 5 bases, there was a span of 24 bases. The CDR3 loop reads CASSSLGSYRARDNEQFF. Written as DNA, the CDR3 is TGTGCCAGCAGCTCCTTAGGTTCGTACAGGGCTAGGGACAATGAGCAGTTCTTC.

This clone has only a few counts. V and J are TRBV12-3 or TRBV12-4 and TRBJ2-1, with 7 bases that match TRBD1. This CDR3 is built from 13 residues. Trimming at V came to 5 bases and at J to 7 bases, leaving 5 bases not matched to a gene. CDR3 region: CASSPSTGNEQFF. CDR3 coding DNA: TGTGCCAGCAGTCCATCGACAGGGAATGAGCAGTTCTTC.

J is TRBJ2-5 and V is TRBV18; D not certain. CDR3 length: 12 amino acids. The germline V and J ends were trimmed by 6 bases and 4 bases, with 9 bases remaining between them. Germline V gene sequence: CDR1 KGHSH, CDR2 LQKENI. CDR3 DNA: TGTGCCAGCTCTCTCCTGGGAGAGACCCAGTACTTC. Translation gives CASSLLGETQYF.

This clone was observed a handful of times. The gene calls are TRBV6-5 and TRBJ2-7; possible D gene TRBD1, 6 bases. The CDR3 runs to 13 residues. V was shortened by 7 bases and J by 2 bases, with 12 bases between the two germline ends. The germline V gene encodes CDR1 MNHEY and CDR2 SVGAGI. The CDR3 spells CASIGTSPYEQYF. In DNA, the CDR3 is TGTGCCAGCATCGGGACATCCCCCTACGAGCAGTACTTC.

The chain has TRBV6-4 and TRBJ2-2, with no clear D. The CDR3 totals 12 residues. Germline assignment: CDR1 MRHNA and CDR2 SNTAGT. V lost 3 bases, J lost 1 base, and 0 bases lay in between. The DNA for the CDR3 is TGTGCCAGCAGTGAGAACACCGGGGAGCTGTTTTTT. It codes for CASSENTGELFF.

Notes on this clone: Other DNA sequences within the sample encode an identical CDR3. This chain connects TRBV5-1 to TRBJ2-3; D might be TRBD1 or TRBD2, each matching 5 bases. The CDR3 consists of 13 residues. Germline values: CDR1 SGHRS, CDR2 YFSETQ. V was shortened by 0 bases and J by 3 bases, with 5 bases between the two germline ends. CDR3 sequence reads: CASSLGGTDTQYF. The DNA for the CDR3 is TGCGCCAGCAGCTTGGGGGGGACAGATACGCAGTATTTT.

This sequence joins TRBV10-2 and TRBJ2-7; 12 bases are shared with TRBD2. Looked up from germline, CDR1 is WSHSY and CDR2 is SAAADI. The length of the CDR3 is 17 residues. J lost 4 bases, V lost 5 bases, and 12 bases had no gene match. Written as DNA, the CDR3 is TGCGCCAGCAGTAACCCGGGACTAGCGGGTGGGGCGTACGAGCAGTACTTC. It yields the protein CASSNPGLAGGAYEQYF.

This rearrangement joins TRBV9 to TRBJ2-2, with a weak D call TRBD2 (6 bases). The ends were cut back, 1 base at V and 4 bases at J, with 11 bases in the middle. The CDR3 is 15 residues long. The germline V gene has CDR1 SGDLS and CDR2 YYNGEE. The CDR3 loop reads CASSVRRDPTGELFF. The CDR3 coding sequence is TGTGCCAGCAGCGTAAGGCGGGACCCCACCGGGGAGCTGTTTTTT.

The chain recombines TRBV6-5 with TRBJ2-5; D remains ambiguous. The germline V and J ends were trimmed by 4 bases and 3 bases, with 15 bases remaining between them. CDR1 MNHEY and CDR2 SVGAGI come from the germline V gene. The CDR3 extends over 15 amino acids. DNA for the CDR3: TGTGCCAGCAGTTTCCGGGCCCCAGTGAAAGAGACCCAGTACTTC. Its translation: CASSFRAPVKETQYF.

The chain has TRBV23-1 and TRBJ1-3; TRBD1 is a possible D gene (5 bases). TRBV23-1 is marked as an open reading frame, function uncertain. Trimming shortened V by 7 bases and J by 0 bases, and 13 bases separated the two germline ends. CDR3 size: 15 residues. CDR3: CASILEGHSGNTIYF. The CDR3, as DNA: TGCGCCAGCATTCTAGAGGGGCACTCTGGAAACACCATATATTTT.

This clone was found a few times. The rearrangement links TRBV29-1 to TRBJ1-5; no definite D call. This CDR3 contains 13 residues. Germline CDR1 is SQVTM and CDR2 is ANQGSEA. Trimming cost V 6 bases and J 5 bases, with 14 bases left between them. The CDR3: CSVAESLDQPQHF. The CDR3 DNA reads as TGCAGCGTCGCCGAGAGTCTAGATCAGCCCCAGCATTTT.

The chain uses TRBV3-1 (or the pseudogene TRBV3-2) and TRBJ1-2, with 9 bases identical to TRBD1. The germline gives CDR1 LGHDT, CDR2 YNNKEL (reference sequence). Losses at the gene ends were 8 bases for V and 7 bases for J; bases not matched to a gene: 8. The CDR3 loop spans 13 amino acids. In nucleotides, the CDR3 is TGTGCCAGCCTGACACAGGGGGCGCGTGGCTACACCTTC. It is translated as CASLTQGARGYTF.

This clone was counted between two and nine times. The rearrangement joins TRBV28 to TRBJ2-2, with D perhaps TRBD1 (5 bases). The CDR3 totals 15 residues. In germline, CDR1 is MDHEN, CDR2 SYDVKM. Trimming removed 3 bases at V and 1 base at J, with 9 bases between. The CDR3 here is CASSFAGQNTGELFF. CDR3 bases: TGTGCCAGCAGTTTTGCCGGACAGAACACCGGGGAGCTGTTTTTT.

This clone was counted only a few times. V usage is TRBV11-2 and J usage is TRBJ1-6; 7 bases line up with TRBD1. Germline CDR1 SGHAT, CDR2 FQNNGV. J lost 6 bases, V lost 5 bases, and 1 base had no gene match. The CDR3 has 13 residues. CDR3 amino acids: CASSGQVNSPLHF. In nucleotides, the CDR3 is TGTGCCAGCAGCGGACAGGTTAATTCACCCCTCCACTTT.

The chain uses TRBV28 and TRBJ2-2, with 8 bases matching TRBD2. Germline V CDR1 and CDR2: MDHEN, SYDVKM. J lost 0 bases, V lost 5 bases, and 17 bases had no gene match. There are 20 residues in the CDR3. The DNA of the CDR3 is TGTGCCAGCAGTCCGGGCCTCCTCGCGGGGGGTATCACGAACACCGGGGAGCTGTTTTTT. It encodes CASSPGLLAGGITNTGELFF.